This TCR beta chain was sequenced during a study of cytomegalovirus exposure and HLA in healthy donors. Regarding the study as a whole: Association of a missense DCLRE1C variant with TCR beta V- and J-gene trimming was reported in a later analysis.

The length of the CDR3 is 16 residues. CDR1 and CDR2 from the germline V gene are SGHVS and FQNEAQ. V shed 1 base and J shed 4 bases, with 14 bases lying between them. For this clone: What it recognizes is unknown.

Amplification used 60 Vbeta primers and 13 Jbeta primers. The assay was immunoSEQ multiplex PCR, and TCRdb's table has in-frame clones only and misses some. The sample lists approximately 150,000 clones, more than 60% occurring once. This receptor was identified in a human donor in good health. The source material was PBMCs. The chain combines TRBV7-8 with TRBJ1-3, with a tentative D call TRBD1 (5 bases). The CDR3 loop is CASSLDDMGLGNTIYF. In DNA, the CDR3 is TGTGCCAGCAGCTTAGACGATATGGGGCTGGGAAACACCATATATTTT.